Shown below are 21 T cell receptor beta chains from a single sample sequenced in a study of OX40 agonist ivuxolimab in advanced cancers. Profiling relied on immunoSEQ multiplex PCR, and the TCRdb table lists in-frame clones only, not all of them. Of some 33,000 clones in the sample, about 92% were seen once. The sequencing here drew on CD4+ or CD8+ T cells sorted from blood, taken in a trial of the OX40 agonist ivuxolimab. The receptors were sampled from an adult with an advanced solid tumor such as melanoma, head and neck, liver or kidney cancer.

This chain connects TRBV10-3 to TRBJ2-7; D is perhaps TRBD1 or TRBD2 (5 bases each). The germline V gene has CDR1 ENHRY and CDR2 SYGVKD. This CDR3 spans 13 amino acids. V was pared by 7 bases and J by 3 bases, with 13 bases between. CDR3: CAITPGPNYEQYF. CDR3 coding DNA: TGTGCCATCACCCCGGGGCCGAACTACGAGCAGTACTTC.

The CDR3: CSVEGGAYEQYF. CDR3 nucleotides: TGCAGCGTTGAAGGCGGAGCCTACGAGCAGTACTTC. This chain links TRBV29-1 with TRBJ2-7; no clear D. Germline CDR1 SQVTM, CDR2 ANQGSEA. This CDR3 has 12 amino acids. V was pared by 1 base and J by 2 bases, with 6 bases between.

A single count supports this clone. J is TRBJ2-7 and V is TRBV9; 7 positions agree with TRBD2. Per the germline V gene, CDR1 is SGDLS and CDR2 is YYNGEE. The CDR3 length is 15 residues. V dropped 3 bases and J dropped 7; count of bases not matched to a gene: 13. This CDR3 is CASSASSGEGGEQYF. The CDR3 DNA reads as TGTGCCAGCAGCGCTTCTAGCGGTGAGGGCGGGGAGCAGTACTTC.

The V call is TRBV27, the J call TRBJ1-5, with D hard to call. The CDR3 length is 14 residues. Germline V lookup: CDR1 MNHEY, CDR2 SMNVEV (reference sequence). The ends were cut back, 6 bases at V and 7 bases at J, with 16 bases in the middle. CDR3 in DNA: TGTGCCAGCAGCCCGGTCGGTCTCAGCCAGCCCCAGCATTTT. Its protein is CASSPVGLSQPQHF.

This chain joins TRBV4-1 and TRBJ1-5; D might be TRBD1 (5 bases). The V gene's germline CDR1 is MGHRA and CDR2 YSYEKL. Trimming cost V 0 bases and J 4 bases, with 10 bases left between them. The CDR3 is 15 residues long. CDR3 nucleotides: TGCGCCAGCAGCCAAGATGGGGCAGTAAATCAGCCCCAGCATTTT. Translating it yields CASSQDGAVNQPQHF.

The table lists this clone with a few counts. The chain couples TRBV6-1 to TRBJ2-3; unclear D gene. This CDR3 is 13 amino acids long. Germline CDR1 MNHNS, CDR2 SASEGT. V gave up 6 bases and J gave up 6 bases, with 13 bases separating them. CDR3 nucleotide sequence: TGTGCCAGCAGCCCCGCGGTTGGGGATACGCAGTATTTT. This codes for CASSPAVGDTQYF.

This clone was seen a handful of times. The chain uses TRBV11-2 and TRBJ2-7, with 7 nucleotides matching TRBD2. The V and J ends lost 5 bases and 6 bases, in that order; junction bases with no gene match: 7. Germline V gene data show CDR1 as SGHAT and CDR2 as FQNNGV. The CDR3 totals 13 residues. In DNA, the CDR3 is TGTGCCAGCAGCGGGGCGGGAGAGGGCGAGCAGTACTTC. Translating gives CASSGAGEGEQYF.

The gene calls are TRBV5-1 and TRBJ2-3, with 12 bases aligning to TRBD2. V lost 1 base, J lost 2 bases, and 2 bases stayed unmatched. The length of the CDR3 is 16 residues. CDR1 SGHRS and CDR2 YFSETQ come from the germline V gene. The CDR3 loop is CASSLTSGGFTDTQYF. CDR3 in DNA: TGCGCCAGCAGCTTGACTAGCGGGGGGTTCACAGATACGCAGTATTTT.

This chain connects TRBV5-6 to TRBJ2-3; TRBD2 aligns across 12 bases. Trimming cost V 4 bases and J 6 bases; bases outside gene matches: 12. The CDR3 extends over 17 amino acids. Germline V gene sequence: CDR1 SGHDT, CDR2 YYEEEE. CDR3 region: CASSPRTSGDWRDTQYF. DNA for the CDR3: TGTGCCAGCAGCCCTCGGACTAGCGGGGACTGGCGGGATACGCAGTATTTT.

The chain employs TRBV7-7 and TRBJ2-1; D is uncertain. Germline V gene lookup returns CDR1 SSHAT and CDR2 FNYEAQ (reference sequence). CDR3 size: 14 residues. Trimming removed 5 bases from V and 5 bases from J, with 13 bases in between. For the CDR3, the DNA is TGTGCCAGCAGCCCCCTACAAGCCCACAATGAGCAGTTCTTC. It translates to CASSPLQAHNEQFF.

V usage is TRBV20-1 and J usage is TRBJ1-2; D gene unclear. The germline V and J ends were trimmed by 6 bases and 4 bases, with 9 bases remaining between them. This CDR3 is 11 amino acids long. Germline CDR1 is DFQATT and CDR2 is SNEGSKA (reference sequence). This CDR3 is CSASGLYGYTF. The CDR3 DNA follows: TGCAGTGCCTCCGGGCTCTATGGCTACACCTTC.

This chain connects TRBV19 to TRBJ2-5; D uncertain. This CDR3 spans 14 amino acids. Trimming stripped 1 base from V and 2 bases from J, with 8 bases between. Germline CDR1 LNHDA, CDR2 SQIVND (reference sequence). The CDR3 sequence is CASSIVPGQETQYF. Here the CDR3 DNA reads TGTGCCAGTAGTATAGTGCCAGGACAAGAGACCCAGTACTTC.

The rearrangement joins TRBV9 to TRBJ2-7; D is perhaps TRBD2 (7 bases). V gave up 0 bases and J gave up 4 bases, with 11 bases separating them. CDR3 length: 14 residues. In germline, CDR1 is SGDLS, CDR2 YYNGEE. As DNA, the CDR3 is TGTGCCAGCAGCGTAGCCGCGGGGGCTTACGAGCAGTACTTC. This translates into CASSVAAGAYEQYF. Supplemented by reference TRBV9 and TRBJ2-7, the full variable domain reads DSGVTQTPKHLITATGQRVTLRCSPRSGDLSVYWYQQSLDQGLQFLIQYYNGEERAKGNILERFSAQQFPDLHSELNLSSLELGDSALYFCASSVAAGAYEQYFGPGTRLTVT.

The CDR3 sequence: CASSLVASGISYNEQFF. The CDR3 nucleotides are TGTGCCAGCAGCTTAGTCGCTAGCGGGATCTCCTACAATGAGCAGTTCTTC. The gene calls are TRBV11-2 and TRBJ2-1, with 9 bases fitting TRBD2. Unmatched junction bases numbered 4, after V lost 1 base and J lost 0 bases. CDR3 size: 17 residues. Per the germline V gene, CDR1 is SGHAT and CDR2 is FQNNGV.

The V gene is TRBV29-1, the J gene TRBJ2-7; 8 bases agree with TRBD2. The length of the CDR3 is 13 residues. The junction had 8 bases not matched to a gene; V was cut back by 6 bases and J by 4 bases. The germline gives CDR1 SQVTM, CDR2 ANQGSEA. CDR3 region: CSVLTSDNYEQYF. CDR3 in DNA: TGCAGCGTGTTGACTAGCGACAATTACGAGCAGTACTTC.

The chain combines TRBV11-2 with TRBJ1-3; D gene ambiguous. V was cut by 1 base and J by 0 bases, with 7 bases left in between. CDR1 and CDR2 (germline): SGHAT, FQNNGV. The CDR3 has 15 amino acids. The CDR3 DNA reads as TGTGCCAGCAGCTTAGCTTCCATCTCTGGAAACACCATATATTTT. Protein sequence: CASSLASISGNTIYF.

The CDR3 nucleotides read TGTGCCAGTACCTTGGGGACAGGGTTGTCCTACGAGCAGTACTTC. Its translation: CASTLGTGLSYEQYF. The rearrangement uses TRBV19 and TRBJ2-7, with 9 bases that match TRBD1. V lost 7 bases, J lost 1 base, and 8 bases stayed unmatched. Germline CDR1 and CDR2: LNHDA and SQIVND (reference sequence). CDR3 size: 15 residues.

The chain is built from TRBV27 and TRBJ2-5, with 7 nucleotides matching TRBD1. The trim removed 8 bases at V and 12 bases at J, leaving 9 bases unmatched. In germline, CDR1 is MNHEY, CDR2 SMNVEV (reference sequence). The CDR3 length is 11 residues. CDR3 DNA sequence: TGTGCCAGCGGGCCGACAGGGTGGGAGTACTTC. It codes for CASGPTGWEYF.

The V gene is TRBV10-2, the J gene TRBJ1-3; D is undetermined. Deletions cut 6 bases from V and 4 bases from J, with 13 bases between. CDR1 is WSHSY, CDR2 SAAADI, per germline. This CDR3 region has 14 residues. CDR3 sequence reads: CASRGAQTGNTIYF. CDR3 in DNA: TGCGCCAGCAGGGGAGCACAGACCGGAAACACCATATATTTT.

The V gene is TRBV27, the J gene TRBJ1-1, with 7 bases lining up with TRBD1. V lost 4 bases to trimming and J lost 7 bases; unmatched junction nucleotides: 6. Germline CDR1 and CDR2: MNHEY and SMNVEV (reference sequence). The CDR3 spans 13 residues. The CDR3 loop reads CASSYTGVGEAFF. The CDR3, as DNA: TGTGCCAGCAGTTATACAGGGGTTGGTGAAGCTTTCTTT.

The J gene is TRBJ1-5, the V gene TRBV15; TRBD1 might be the D (5 bases). The CDR3 is 14 amino acids. V gave up 4 bases and J gave up 5 bases, with 12 bases separating them. Germline V gives CDR1 LNHNV, CDR2 YYDKDF (reference sequence). CDR3 in DNA: TGTGCCACCAGCATAACGGGACCTCATCAGCCCCAGCATTTT. Residues: CATSITGPHQPQHF. Filled out from reference TRBV15 and TRBJ1-5, the complete variable domain reads DAMVIQNPRYQVTQFGKPVTLSCSQTLNHNVMYWYQQKSSQAPKLLFHYYDKDFNNEADTPDNFQSRRPNTSFCFLDIRSPGLGDTAMYLCATSITGPHQPQHFGDGTRLSIL.